The clone carrying this T cell receptor beta chain has at least ten counts. Compared with germline, one end of the junction differs, possibly owing to a read error. The data were obtained in a study of T-cell memory formation after mild COVID-19. TCRdb called the 5' RACE reads again in MiXCR, with one record for every CDR3 protein. There are 5,500 or so distinct CDR3 sequences in the sample; around 20% occur only once, and 55% to 60% lies in the top ten. The specimen sequenced was PBMCs or a T cell subset sorted from them (not recorded which). The TCR originated in an adult woman who had mild COVID-19 (a few samples of this study predate the infection). Cell type and time point are not known.

CDR3 protein: CASSLGGTGWSGETQYF. The CDR3 region has the DNA TGTGCTAGCAGCTTAGGGGGGACAGGGTGGTCCGGAGAGACCCAGTACTTC. The chain is built from TRBV7-7 and TRBJ2-5; 9 nucleotides match TRBD1. CDR1 SSHAT and CDR2 FNYEAQ come from the germline V gene (reference sequence). The CDR3 is 17 amino acids.